This T cell receptor beta chain was recorded in a study of control samples from healthy donors and cancer patients (dated by TCRdb to about 2020). As for this clone: Its antigen is currently not known. No base qualities exist here, and no much larger clone lies one base off it.

From its cysteine to its phenylalanine, the CDR3 spans 13 amino acids. The retained sequence is limited to the CDR3, 39 bases, with the frame set at the first base. CDR1 and CDR2, per the germline V gene (reference sequence), are GTSNPN and SVGIG. V is reduced by 4 bases and J by 7 bases, leaving a spacing of 17 bases between them. The protocol used for the library was the immunoSEQ multiplex PCR assay. TCRdb provides this immuneACCESS table in a form limited to in-frame rearrangements. Some clones are lacking; in checked studies, under half of them reflect an unresolved V gene, and why the rest are absent is not known. The sample table contains just over 150,000 clones; only one count was recorded for around nine tenths of them. About 12% of the sample is taken by the ten largest.

This chain is built from TRBV30 and TRBJ2-7; a confident D gene designation cannot be given. Sequencing input: blood. This clonotype was sampled from a young man in good health. The CDR3 sequence is CAWTKNLAEEQYF. The DNA is as follows: TGTGCCTGGACTAAAAACCTGGCGGAGGAGCAGTACTTC.